One sample yielded the 4 T cell receptor beta chains listed below, sequenced in a study of response to subunit inactivated influenza vaccine. From the RT-PCR reads, TCRdb called clonotypes with MiXCR, one entry per CDR3 protein. This table has around 650,000 distinct CDR3 sequences, around 14% appearing once. The sequences come from PBMCs from blood, collected 12 days after vaccination. These receptors originate from a man over 45 who received an inactivated influenza vaccine.

The chain has TRBV20-1 and TRBJ1-4; unclear D gene. There are 14 residues in the CDR3. With 3 bases removed from V and 8 bases from J, the gap between germline ends came to 16 bases. Per the germline V gene, CDR1 is DFQATT and CDR2 is SNEGSKA (reference sequence). This CDR3 reads CSARTENPSEKLFF. CDR3 coding DNA: TGCAGTGCTAGGACCGAAAACCCCAGCGAAAAACTGTTTTTT.

The chain combines TRBV2 with TRBJ1-6; 8 positions agree with TRBD1. Per the germline V gene, CDR1 is SNHLY and CDR2 is FYNNEI. The CDR3 has 13 amino acids. Trimming cost V 4 bases and J 9 bases; bases outside gene matches: 2. The DNA for the CDR3 is TGTGCCAGCAGTGGACAGGGGACTTCACCCCTCCACTTT. This translates into CASSGQGTSPLHF.

The count of this clonotype is one. This rearrangement joins TRBV7-2 to TRBJ2-5; weak D call: TRBD2 (5 bases). Germline CDR1 is SGHTA and CDR2 is FQGNSA. The CDR3 covers 14 residues. V lost 6 bases, J lost 5 bases, and 16 bases lay in between. The chain's CDR3 is CASRHKGSGETQYF. The CDR3 bases are TGTGCCAGCAGACACAAGGGCTCGGGGGAGACCCAGTACTTC.

This clonotype was found a few times. The chain joins TRBV12-3 or TRBV12-4 to TRBJ1-1, with unresolved D. V lost 3 bases and J lost 3, with 2 bases in between. The CDR3 length is 11 residues. The DNA for the CDR3 is TGTGCCAGCAGTTTTCACACTGAAGCTTTCTTT. Amino acids: CASSFHTEAFF.